Listed below are T cell receptor beta chains from one sample, sequenced in a study of CD4 T cells in relation to SARS-CoV-2 and coronaviruses. The antigens of these receptors remain unknown. The method was immunoSEQ multiplex PCR; TCRdb's version includes in-frame clones alone and lacks a portion of them. The sample records under 15,000 clones, roughly 71% being singletons. Sequenced input: CD4+ T cells from PBMCs, cultured in vitro. Every receptor here comes from a human donor in good health. CDR3s include the opening cysteine and the closing phenylalanine or tryptophan. The D gene is left open where the match is weak. Expanded clones are given a class, and other clones once, few, many or no size at all.

V gene	J gene	clone size	D gene	CDR3 protein	CDR3 DNA
TRBV3-1/TRBV3-2	TRBJ2-1	NA	NA	CASSQAGNEQFF	TGTGCCAGCAGCCAAGCAGGGAATGAGCAGTTCTTC
TRBV28	TRBJ2-5	NA	NA	CASSPKGTGAVRETQYF	TGTGCCAGCAGTCCCAAGGGCACGGGGGCCGTGCGAGAGACCCAGTACTTC
TRBV6-4	TRBJ2-2	NA	TRBD2	CASSERTAGGPTGELFF	TGTGCCAGCAGTGAACGCACAGCGGGAGGTCCAACCGGGGAGCTGTTTTTT
TRBV30	TRBJ2-1	NA	TRBD1	CAWTTGVRGNEQFF	TGTGCCTGGACCACAGGGGTTCGGGGCAATGAGCAGTTCTTC
TRBV9	TRBJ2-3	NA	TRBD1	CASSPGQGIRDTQYF	TGTGCCAGCAGCCCCGGACAGGGGATCCGAGATACGCAGTATTTT
TRBV11-2	TRBJ1-4	NA	NA	CASSRTRGTNEKLFF	TGTGCCAGCAGCCGGACAAGGGGAACTAATGAAAAACTGTTTTTT
TRBV29-1	TRBJ1-1	NA	NA	CSVENRLNTEAFF	TGCAGCGTTGAAAACCGACTGAACACTGAAGCTTTCTTT
TRBV11-2	TRBJ2-5	NA	NA	CASSSRETQYF	TGTGCCAGCAGCTCAAGGGAGACCCAGTACTTC
TRBV3-1/TRBV3-2	TRBJ2-5	NA	NA	CASSQQLKETQYF	TGTGCCAGCAGCCAACAGTTAAAAGAGACCCAGTACTTC
TRBV5-1	TRBJ1-6	few	NA	CASSLGHQNSPLHF	TGCGCCAGCAGCTTGGGGCATCAGAATTCACCCCTCCACTTT
TRBV13	TRBJ1-1	NA	NA	CASSSTDTYTEAFF	TGTGCCAGCAGCTCTACGGACACCTACACTGAAGCTTTCTTT
TRBV6-4	TRBJ2-3	NA	TRBD2	CASSDRTSGGTDTQYF	TGTGCCAGCAGCGATCGGACTAGCGGGGGAACAGATACGCAGTATTTT
TRBV5-1	TRBJ1-4	NA	NA	CASRGGGSTNEKLFF	TGCGCCAGCAGAGGGGGGGGTTCAACTAATGAAAAACTGTTTTTT